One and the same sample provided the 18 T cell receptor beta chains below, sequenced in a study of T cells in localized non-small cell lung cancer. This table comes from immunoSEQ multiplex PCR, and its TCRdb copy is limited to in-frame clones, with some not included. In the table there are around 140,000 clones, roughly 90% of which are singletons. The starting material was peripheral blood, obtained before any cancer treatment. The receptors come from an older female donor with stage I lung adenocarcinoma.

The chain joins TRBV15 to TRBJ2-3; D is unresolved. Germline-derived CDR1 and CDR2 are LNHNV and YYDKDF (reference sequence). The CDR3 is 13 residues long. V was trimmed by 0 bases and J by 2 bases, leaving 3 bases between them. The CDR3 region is CATSREFTDTQYF. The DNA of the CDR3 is TGTGCCACCAGCAGAGAGTTCACAGATACGCAGTATTTT.

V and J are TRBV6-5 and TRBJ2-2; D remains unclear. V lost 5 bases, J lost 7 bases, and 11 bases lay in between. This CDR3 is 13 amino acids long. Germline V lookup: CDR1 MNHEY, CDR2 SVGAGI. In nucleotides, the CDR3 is TGTGCCAGCAGTCCTAGGGTCATCGGGGAGCTGTTTTTT. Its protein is CASSPRVIGELFF.

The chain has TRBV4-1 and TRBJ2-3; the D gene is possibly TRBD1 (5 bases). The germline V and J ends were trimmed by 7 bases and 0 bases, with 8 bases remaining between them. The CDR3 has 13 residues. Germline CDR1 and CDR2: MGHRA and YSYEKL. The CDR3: CASKGLSTDTQYF. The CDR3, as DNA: TGCGCCAGCAAGGGGTTAAGCACAGATACGCAGTATTTT.

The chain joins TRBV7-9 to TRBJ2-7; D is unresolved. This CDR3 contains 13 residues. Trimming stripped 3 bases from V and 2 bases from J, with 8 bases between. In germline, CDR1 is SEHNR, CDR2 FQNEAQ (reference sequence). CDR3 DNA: TGTGCCAGCAGCTTTCCGTCTACCTACGAGCAGTACTTC. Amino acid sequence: CASSFPSTYEQYF.

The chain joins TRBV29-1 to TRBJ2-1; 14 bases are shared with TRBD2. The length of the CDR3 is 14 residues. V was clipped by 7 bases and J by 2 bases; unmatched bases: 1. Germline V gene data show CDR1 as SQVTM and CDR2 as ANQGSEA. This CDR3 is CSGGLAGAYNEQFF. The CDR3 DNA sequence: TGCAGCGGGGGACTAGCGGGGGCCTACAATGAGCAGTTCTTC.

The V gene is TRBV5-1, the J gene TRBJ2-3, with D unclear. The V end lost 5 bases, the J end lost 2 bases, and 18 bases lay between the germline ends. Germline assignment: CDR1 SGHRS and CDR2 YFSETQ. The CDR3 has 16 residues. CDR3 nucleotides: TGCGCCAGCAGTCAGCCAGCGCGACTTTACACAGATACGCAGTATTTT. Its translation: CASSQPARLYTDTQYF.

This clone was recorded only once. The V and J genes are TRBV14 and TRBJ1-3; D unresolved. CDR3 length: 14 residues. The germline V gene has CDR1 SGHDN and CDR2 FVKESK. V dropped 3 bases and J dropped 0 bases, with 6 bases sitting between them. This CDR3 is CASSQALSGNTIYF. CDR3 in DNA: TGTGCCAGCAGCCAGGCCCTCTCTGGAAACACCATATATTTT.

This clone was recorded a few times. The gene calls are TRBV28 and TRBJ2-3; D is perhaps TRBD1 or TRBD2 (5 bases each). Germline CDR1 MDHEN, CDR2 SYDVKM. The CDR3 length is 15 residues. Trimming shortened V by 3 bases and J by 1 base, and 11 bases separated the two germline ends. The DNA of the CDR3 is TGTGCCAGCAGTTTGGGGGATCCGGGCACAGATACGCAGTATTTT. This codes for CASSLGDPGTDTQYF.

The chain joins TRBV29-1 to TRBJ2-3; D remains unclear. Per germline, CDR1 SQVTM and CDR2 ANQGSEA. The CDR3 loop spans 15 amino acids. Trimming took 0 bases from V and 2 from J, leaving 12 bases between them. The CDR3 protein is CSVEDEDRPTDTQYF. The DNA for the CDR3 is TGCAGCGTTGAAGATGAGGATAGGCCCACAGATACGCAGTATTTT.

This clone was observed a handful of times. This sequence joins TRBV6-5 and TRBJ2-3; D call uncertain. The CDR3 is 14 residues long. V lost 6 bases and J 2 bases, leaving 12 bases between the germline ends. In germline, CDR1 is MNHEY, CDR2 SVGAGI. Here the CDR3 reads CASSPILHTDTQYF. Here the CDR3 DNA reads TGTGCCAGCAGCCCAATCTTGCACACAGATACGCAGTATTTT.

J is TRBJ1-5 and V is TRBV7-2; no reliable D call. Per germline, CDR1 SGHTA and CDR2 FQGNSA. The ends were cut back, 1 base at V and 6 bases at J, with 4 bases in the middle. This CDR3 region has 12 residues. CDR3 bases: TGTGCCAGCAGCTTAGGAATTCAGCCCCAGCATTTT. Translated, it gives CASSLGIQPQHF.

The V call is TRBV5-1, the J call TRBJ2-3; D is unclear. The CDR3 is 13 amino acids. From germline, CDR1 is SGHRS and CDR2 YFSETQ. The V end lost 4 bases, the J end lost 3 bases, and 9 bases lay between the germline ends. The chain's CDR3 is CASSPDGTDTQYF. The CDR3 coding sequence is TGCGCCAGCAGCCCGGACGGGACAGATACGCAGTATTTT. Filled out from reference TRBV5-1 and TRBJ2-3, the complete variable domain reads KAGVTQTPRYLIKTRGQQVTLSCSPISGHRSVSWYQQTPGQGLQFLFEYFSETQRNKGNFPGRFSGRQFSNSRSEMNVSTLELGDSALYLCASSPDGTDTQYFGPGTRLTVL.

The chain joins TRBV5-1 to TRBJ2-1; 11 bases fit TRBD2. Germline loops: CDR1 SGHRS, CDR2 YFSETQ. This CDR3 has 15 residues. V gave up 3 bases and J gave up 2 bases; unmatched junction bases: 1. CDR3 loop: CASSSTSGTYNEQFF. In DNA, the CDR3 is TGCGCCAGCAGCTCGACTAGCGGGACCTACAATGAGCAGTTCTTC. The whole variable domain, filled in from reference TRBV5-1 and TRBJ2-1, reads KAGVTQTPRYLIKTRGQQVTLSCSPISGHRSVSWYQQTPGQGLQFLFEYFSETQRNKGNFPGRFSGRQFSNSRSEMNVSTLELGDSALYLCASSSTSGTYNEQFFGPGTRLTVL.

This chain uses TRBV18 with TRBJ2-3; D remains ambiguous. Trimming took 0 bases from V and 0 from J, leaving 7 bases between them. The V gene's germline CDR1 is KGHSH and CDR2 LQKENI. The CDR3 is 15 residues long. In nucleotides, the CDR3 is TGTGCCAGCTCACCACCCTACTCTAGCACAGATACGCAGTATTTT. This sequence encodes CASSPPYSSTDTQYF.

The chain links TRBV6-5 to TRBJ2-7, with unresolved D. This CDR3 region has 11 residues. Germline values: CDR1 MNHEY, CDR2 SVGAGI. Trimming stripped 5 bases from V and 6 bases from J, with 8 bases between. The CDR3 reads CASSLGGEQYF. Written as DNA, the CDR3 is TGTGCCAGCAGTCTCGGTGGCGAGCAGTACTTC.

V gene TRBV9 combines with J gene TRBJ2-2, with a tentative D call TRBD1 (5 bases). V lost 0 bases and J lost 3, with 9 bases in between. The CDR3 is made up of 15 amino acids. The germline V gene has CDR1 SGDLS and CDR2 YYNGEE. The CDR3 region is CASSVGQGYTGELFF. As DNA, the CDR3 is TGTGCCAGCAGCGTAGGGCAGGGTTACACCGGGGAGCTGTTTTTT. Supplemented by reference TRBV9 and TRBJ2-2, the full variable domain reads DSGVTQTPKHLITATGQRVTLRCSPRSGDLSVYWYQQSLDQGLQFLIQYYNGEERAKGNILERFSAQQFPDLHSELNLSSLELGDSALYFCASSVGQGYTGELFFGEGSRLTVL.

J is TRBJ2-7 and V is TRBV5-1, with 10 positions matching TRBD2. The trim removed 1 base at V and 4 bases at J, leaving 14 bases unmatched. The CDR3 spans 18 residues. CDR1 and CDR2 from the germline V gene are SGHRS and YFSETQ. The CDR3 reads CASSLWGSSSGRIYEQYF. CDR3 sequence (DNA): TGCGCCAGCAGCTTGTGGGGATCTTCTAGCGGGAGAATTTACGAGCAGTACTTC. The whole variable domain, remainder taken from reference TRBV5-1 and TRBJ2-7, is KAGVTQTPRYLIKTRGQQVTLSCSPISGHRSVSWYQQTPGQGLQFLFEYFSETQRNKGNFPGRFSGRQFSNSRSEMNVSTLELGDSALYLCASSLWGSSSGRIYEQYFGPGTRLTVT.

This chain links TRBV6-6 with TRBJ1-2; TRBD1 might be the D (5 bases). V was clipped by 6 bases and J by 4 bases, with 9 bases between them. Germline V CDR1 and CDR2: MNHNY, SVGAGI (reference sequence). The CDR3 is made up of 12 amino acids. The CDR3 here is CASSREVYGYTF. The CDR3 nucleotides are TGTGCCAGCAGCAGGGAGGTCTATGGCTACACCTTC.